Following are 19 T cell receptor beta chains from one sample sequenced in a study of blood T cell repertoires in COVID-19. Assay used: immunoSEQ multiplex PCR; TCRdb lists only in-frame clones, some missing. Seen here are 150,000 to 200,000 clones, about 86% observed once, and the top ten hold more than 0.75%. The material sequenced was peripheral blood. Receptors originate from a man aged 18 to 35 with acute or convalescent COVID-19.

V and J are TRBV30 and TRBJ2-1, with unresolved D. V dropped 0 bases and J dropped 4 bases, with 4 bases sitting between them. The germline CDR1 and CDR2 sequences are GTSNPN and SVGIG (reference sequence). The CDR3 extends over 12 amino acids. The DNA for the CDR3 is TGTGCCTGGAGTGTAGCGTACAATGAGCAGTTCTTC. The encoded protein is CAWSVAYNEQFF.

The chain joins TRBV15 to TRBJ2-5; 8 bases line up with TRBD1. This CDR3 is built from 14 residues. V was pared by 4 bases and J by 7 bases, with 8 bases of the junction left unmatched. CDR1 is LNHNV, CDR2 YYDKDF, per germline (reference sequence). DNA for the CDR3: TGTGCCACCAGCAAGGACAGGGTTAAGGGGACCCAGTACTTC. Its translation: CATSKDRVKGTQYF.

This CDR3 is CASSQERGRQETQYF. Here the CDR3 DNA reads TGCGCCAGCAGCCAAGAAAGGGGGCGACAAGAGACCCAGTACTTC. The rearrangement joins TRBV4-1 to TRBJ2-5; 7 nucleotides agree with TRBD1. CDR3 length: 15 residues. V dropped 0 bases and J dropped 2; count of bases not matched to a gene: 3. Germline CDR1 is MGHRA and CDR2 is YSYEKL.

V is TRBV24-1 and J is TRBJ2-5; 12 nucleotides align to TRBD1. Germline V CDR1 and CDR2: KGHDR, SFDVKD. After removal of 3 bases from V and 4 bases from J, the junction contained 2 bases not matched to a gene. CDR3 length: 15 residues. The CDR3 DNA is TGTGCCACCAGTGATCCGGGACAGGGGGCAGAGACCCAGTACTTC. It translates to CATSDPGQGAETQYF.

The chain recombines TRBV20-1 with TRBJ1-4; no firm D call. The CDR3 consists of 11 residues. The V end was cut by 0 bases, the J end by 10 bases, with 6 bases between. Germline V gives CDR1 DFQATT, CDR2 SNEGSKA (reference sequence). The CDR3 DNA reads as TGCAGTGCTAGAGAGTCGGGAAAACTGTTTTTT. Translation gives CSARESGKLFF.

The chain joins TRBV5-5 to TRBJ1-5, with D unresolved. CDR1 SGHKS and CDR2 YYEKEE come from the germline V gene (reference sequence). V was cut by 4 bases and J by 0 bases, with 17 bases left in between. The CDR3 runs 17 residues. This CDR3 is CASSGQPKGPSNQPQHF. The CDR3 DNA reads TGTGCCAGCAGCGGGCAACCTAAAGGTCCTAGCAATCAGCCCCAGCATTTT.

The gene calls are TRBV24-1 and TRBJ1-5; a possible D gene is TRBD1 (6 bases). In germline, CDR1 is KGHDR, CDR2 SFDVKD. Trimming pared 2 bases from V and 2 bases from J, leaving 9 bases between. CDR3 length: 15 amino acids. The CDR3 here is CATSDSGAGNQPQHF. The CDR3 bases are TGTGCCACCAGTGATTCAGGGGCGGGCAATCAGCCCCAGCATTTT.

This chain joins TRBV5-1 and TRBJ2-7; 10 positions agree with TRBD1. Germline V gene data show CDR1 as SGHRS and CDR2 as YFSETQ. Trimming cost V 4 bases and J 5 bases; bases outside gene matches: 6. This CDR3 has 14 amino acids. Here the CDR3 reads CASSDGTGENEQYF. The CDR3 region has the DNA TGCGCCAGCAGCGACGGGACAGGGGAGAACGAGCAGTACTTC. Based on the CDR3 plus reference TRBV5-1 and TRBJ2-7, the full variable domain is KAGVTQTPRYLIKTRGQQVTLSCSPISGHRSVSWYQQTPGQGLQFLFEYFSETQRNKGNFPGRFSGRQFSNSRSEMNVSTLELGDSALYLCASSDGTGENEQYFGPGTRLTVT.

This clone appeared a few times. The chain uses TRBV28 and TRBJ2-7; D might be TRBD1 (6 bases). The germline V gene encodes CDR1 MDHEN and CDR2 SYDVKM. The CDR3 runs 14 residues. Trimming left V 5 bases short and J 6 bases short, with 17 bases between. The CDR3 reads CASSQRTAPLEQYV. The CDR3 nucleotides are TGTGCCAGCAGTCAAAGGACAGCGCCCCTCGAGCAGTACGTC.

The chain uses TRBV19 and TRBJ1-6; no clear D gene. Deletions cut 8 bases from V and 7 bases from J, with 18 bases between. The CDR3 has 15 residues. Germline V gene lookup returns CDR1 LNHDA and CDR2 SQIVND (reference sequence). CDR3 DNA: TGTGCCAGTCGGGGAGATCCTCCTGTGAATTCACCCCTCCACTTT. Encoded protein: CASRGDPPVNSPLHF. Supplemented by reference TRBV19 and TRBJ1-6, the full variable domain reads DGGITQSPKYLFRKEGQNVTLSCEQNLNHDAMYWYRQDPGQGLRLIYYSQIVNDFQKGDIAEGYSVSREKKESFPLTVTSAQKNPTAFYLCASRGDPPVNSPLHFGNGTRLTVT.

The chain links TRBV28 to TRBJ1-2; D remains ambiguous. Per germline, CDR1 MDHEN and CDR2 SYDVKM. This CDR3 spans 14 amino acids. V gave up 2 bases and J gave up 3 bases, with 10 bases separating them. CDR3 in amino acids: CASSLASAYYGYTF. In DNA, the CDR3 is TGTGCCAGCAGTTTAGCCAGCGCCTACTATGGCTACACCTTC.

This chain links TRBV13 with TRBJ2-7, with D perhaps TRBD2 (5 bases). The CDR3 is made up of 14 amino acids. V lost 0 bases and J lost 5, with 11 bases in between. Germline values: CDR1 PRHDT, CDR2 FYEKMQ (reference sequence). The CDR3 DNA reads as TGTGCCAGCAGCTTAGGACCGCCCGGGGACGAGCAGTACGTC. This translates into CASSLGPPGDEQYV.

This rearrangement joins TRBV25-1 to TRBJ1-4, with no clear D. With 7 bases removed from V and 7 bases from J, the gap between germline ends came to 13 bases. This CDR3 has 13 amino acids. Per germline, CDR1 MGHDK and CDR2 SYGVNS. Written as DNA, the CDR3 is TGTGCCAGCAACCCTCCCAACGGTGAAAAACTGTTTTTT. It codes for CASNPPNGEKLFF.

J is TRBJ1-5 and V is TRBV18, with D tentatively TRBD1 (6 bases). The germline V gene encodes CDR1 KGHSH and CDR2 LQKENI. V gave up 3 bases and J gave up 2 bases, with 11 bases separating them. This CDR3 has 15 residues. Here the CDR3 reads CASSPVGGGNQPQHF. The CDR3 DNA reads TGTGCCAGCTCACCGGTAGGGGGTGGCAATCAGCCCCAGCATTTT.

This clone has only a few counts. The CDR3 spells CASRGRDGHNTEAFF. CDR3 in DNA: TGTGCCAGTAGGGGGCGGGACGGACACAACACTGAAGCTTTCTTT. The chain joins TRBV19 to TRBJ1-1; D may be TRBD1 (5 bases). The CDR3 has 15 residues. The germline V and J ends were trimmed by 6 bases and 2 bases, with 16 bases remaining between them. Germline lookup yields CDR1 LNHDA and CDR2 SQIVND (reference sequence).

This chain links TRBV27 with TRBJ1-2; 8 bases match TRBD1. CDR1 is MNHEY and CDR2 is SMNVEV in the germline V gene (reference sequence). J gave up 4 bases and V 0 bases, and 1 base lay outside the gene matches. The CDR3 is 14 residues long. Here the CDR3 reads CASSLSGQVYGYTF. CDR3 nucleotides: TGTGCCAGCAGTTTATCGGGACAGGTCTATGGCTACACCTTC.

The genes are TRBV15 and TRBJ1-5; D may be TRBD1 (6 bases). Germline V gene lookup returns CDR1 LNHNV and CDR2 YYDKDF (reference sequence). Deletions cut 0 bases from V and 7 bases from J, with 13 bases between. This CDR3 comprises 15 residues. CDR3 loop: CATSRDPQGLQPQHF. The DNA for the CDR3 is TGTGCCACCAGCAGAGATCCACAGGGCCTCCAGCCCCAGCATTTT.

This chain joins TRBV2 and TRBJ1-1, with D possibly TRBD1 on 5 matching bases. V lost 3 bases to trimming and J lost 7 bases, with 18 bases between them. The CDR3 runs 15 residues. The germline V gene encodes CDR1 SNHLY and CDR2 FYNNEI. The CDR3 DNA follows: TGTGCCAGCAGTGAGGGGCCGGGTTGGAGGGATGAAGCTTTCTTT. This encodes CASSEGPGWRDEAFF.

This chain connects TRBV27 to TRBJ2-7, with no clear D. V was shortened by 6 bases and J by 0 bases, with 15 bases between the two germline ends. The CDR3 contains 15 residues. Per germline, CDR1 MNHEY and CDR2 SMNVEV (reference sequence). CDR3 sequence reads: CASSPGTSSSYEQYV. DNA for the CDR3: TGTGCCAGCAGCCCAGGTACATCAAGCTCCTACGAGCAGTACGTC.